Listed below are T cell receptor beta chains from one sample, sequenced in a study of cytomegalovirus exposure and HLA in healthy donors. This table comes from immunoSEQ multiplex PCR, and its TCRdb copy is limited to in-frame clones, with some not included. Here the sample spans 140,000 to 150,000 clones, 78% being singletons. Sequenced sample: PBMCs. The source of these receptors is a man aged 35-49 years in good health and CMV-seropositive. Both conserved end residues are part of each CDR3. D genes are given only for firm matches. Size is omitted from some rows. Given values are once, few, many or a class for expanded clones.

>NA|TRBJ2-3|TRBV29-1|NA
CSVEPSTDTQYF
TGCAGCGTTGAACCGTCCACAGATACGCAGTATTTT
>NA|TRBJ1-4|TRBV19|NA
CASSLETGMGEKLFF
TGTGCCAGTAGTCTGGAAACAGGGATGGGAGAAAAACTGTTTTTT
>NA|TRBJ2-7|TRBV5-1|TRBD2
CASSLTPGLAGLEQYF
TGCGCCAGCAGCTTGACCCCCGGTCTAGCGGGATTAGAGCAGTACTTC
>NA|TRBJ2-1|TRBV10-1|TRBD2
CASREDETSGSCYEQFF
TGCGCCAGCAGGGAGGATGAAACTAGCGGGAGTTGCTATGAGCAGTTCTTC
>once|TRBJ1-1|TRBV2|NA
CASLGSGSGWWECTEAFF
TGTGCCAGCTTAGGGTCCGGATCAGGTTGGTGGGAGTGCACTGAAGCTTTCTTT
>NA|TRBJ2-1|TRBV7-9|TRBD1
CASSPRQGYEQFF
TGTGCCAGCAGCCCCAGACAGGGGTATGAGCAGTTCTTC
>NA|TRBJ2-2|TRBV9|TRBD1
CASSPRTGDGELFF
TGTGCCAGCAGCCCCAGGACAGGGGACGGGGAGCTGTTTTTT
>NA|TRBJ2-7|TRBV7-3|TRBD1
CASSLDRGYEQYF
TGTGCCAGCAGCTTAGACAGGGGCTACGAGCAGTACTTC
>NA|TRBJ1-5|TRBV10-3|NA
CAIGRDSNQPQHF
TGTGCCATCGGCCGGGATAGCAATCAGCCCCAGCATTTT
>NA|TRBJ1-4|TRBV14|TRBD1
CASSPTLLVRDSSNEKLFF
TGTGCCAGCAGCCCCACCCTCCTGGTGCGGGACAGCTCTAATGAAAAACTGTTTTTT
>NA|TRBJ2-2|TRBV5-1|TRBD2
CASSSGLAGGNTGELFF
TGCGCCAGCAGCTCGGGACTAGCGGGGGGGAACACCGGGGAGCTGTTTTTT
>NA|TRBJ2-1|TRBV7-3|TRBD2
CASSPGLAGGNEQFF
TGTGCCAGCAGCCCGGGACTAGCGGGGGGGAATGAGCAGTTCTTC
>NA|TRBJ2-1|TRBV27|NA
CASRKQGIHEQFF
TGTGCCAGCAGGAAACAGGGTATCCATGAGCAGTTCTTC
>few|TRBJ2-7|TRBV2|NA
CASSSGTDLVEQYF
TGTGCCAGCAGCTCCGGGACTGACCTAGTCGAGCAGTACTTC
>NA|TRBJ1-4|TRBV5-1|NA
CASSLVAGDGNEKLFF
TGCGCCAGCAGCTTGGTTGCAGGGGACGGAAATGAAAAACTGTTTTTT
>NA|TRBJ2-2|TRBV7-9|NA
CAIRRGPGGNTGELFF
TGTGCCATCAGGCGGGGGCCGGGAGGGAACACCGGGGAGCTGTTTTTT
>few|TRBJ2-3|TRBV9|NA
CASSVDPEYTQYF
TGTGCCAGCAGCGTAGATCCGGAGTATACGCAGTATTTT
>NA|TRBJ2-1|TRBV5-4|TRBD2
CASSSGGAAGDSYNEQFF
TGTGCCAGCAGCTCGGGAGGGGCCGCGGGAGACTCCTACAATGAGCAGTTCTTC
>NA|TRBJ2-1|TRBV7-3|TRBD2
CASSLAGGYNEQFF
TGTGCCAGCAGCTTAGCGGGAGGTTACAATGAGCAGTTCTTC
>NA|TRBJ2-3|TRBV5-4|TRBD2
CASSLVSGRGTDTQYF
TGTGCCAGCAGCTTGGTCAGCGGGAGAGGAACAGATACGCAGTATTTT
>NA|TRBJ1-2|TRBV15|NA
CATSRALNYGYTF
TGTGCCACCAGCAGAGCTCTAAACTATGGCTACACCTTC
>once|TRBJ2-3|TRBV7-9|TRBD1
CSSSPEQGGYTDTQYF
TGTTCCAGCAGTCCCGAACAGGGGGGATACACAGATACGCAGTATTTT
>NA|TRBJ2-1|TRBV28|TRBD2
CASSQFSGSGYNEQFF
TGTGCCAGCAGTCAGTTTAGCGGGAGTGGGTACAATGAGCAGTTCTTC
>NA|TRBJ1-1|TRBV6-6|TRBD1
CASMSTGTGTTEAFF
TGTGCCAGCATGAGCACCGGGACAGGGACCACTGAAGCTTTCTTT
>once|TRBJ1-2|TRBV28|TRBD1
CASSGGANYGYTF
TGTGCCAGCTCAGGGGGAGCTAACTATGGCTACACCTTC
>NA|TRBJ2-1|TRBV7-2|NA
CASIIVVGLGNEQFF
TGTGCCAGCATCATTGTGGTCGGGTTGGGCAATGAGCAGTTCTTC
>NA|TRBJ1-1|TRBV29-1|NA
CSVEAPGTRKNTEAFF
TGCAGCGTTGAAGCCCCGGGAACCCGGAAGAACACTGAAGCTTTCTTT
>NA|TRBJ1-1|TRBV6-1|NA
CASVVQSNTEAFF
TGTGCCAGCGTCGTACAGTCGAACACTGAAGCTTTCTTT
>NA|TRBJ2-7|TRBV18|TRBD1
CASSPGTGTYEQYF
TGTGCCAGCTCACCCGGGACAGGGACCTACGAGCAGTACTTC
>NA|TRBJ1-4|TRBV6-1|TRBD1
CASSESWAGGAKLFF
TGTGCCAGCAGTGAATCGTGGGCAGGGGGCGCAAAACTGTTTTTT
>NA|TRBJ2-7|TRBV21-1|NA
CASPRTSGTYEQYF
TGTGCCAGCCCCCGGACTAGCGGTACCTACGAGCAGTACTTC
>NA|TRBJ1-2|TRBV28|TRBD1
CASSLPNRGSNYGYTF
TGTGCCAGCAGTTTACCAAACAGGGGAAGTAACTATGGCTACACCTTC
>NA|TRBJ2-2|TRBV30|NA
CAWSWGLNTGELFF
TGTGCCTGGAGTTGGGGGCTGAACACCGGGGAGCTGTTTTTT
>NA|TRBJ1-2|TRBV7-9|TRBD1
CASSLEQGVRGYTF
TGTGCCAGCAGCTTGGAGCAGGGGGTGCGTGGCTACACCTTC
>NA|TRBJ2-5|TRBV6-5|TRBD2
CASTSGTSGKETQYF
TGTGCCAGCACTTCGGGGACTAGCGGGAAAGAGACCCAGTACTTC
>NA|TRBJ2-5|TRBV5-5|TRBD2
CASSLTLAGEETQYF
TGTGCCAGCAGCTTGACACTAGCGGGAGAAGAGACCCAGTACTTC
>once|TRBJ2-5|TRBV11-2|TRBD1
CASSIQGSETQYF
TGTGCCAGCAGTATACAGGGGTCAGAGACCCAGTACTTC
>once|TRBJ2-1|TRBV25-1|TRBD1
CASSTGGSWDEQFF
TGTGCCAGTTCTACAGGGGGAAGTTGGGATGAGCAGTTCTTC
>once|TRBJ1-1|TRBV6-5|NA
CASSYSGAHTEAFF
TGTGCCAGCAGTTACTCAGGGGCACACACTGAAGCTTTCTTT
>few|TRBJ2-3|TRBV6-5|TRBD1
CASSPGQGPDTQYF
TGTGCCAGCAGCCCGGGACAGGGGCCAGATACGCAGTATTTT